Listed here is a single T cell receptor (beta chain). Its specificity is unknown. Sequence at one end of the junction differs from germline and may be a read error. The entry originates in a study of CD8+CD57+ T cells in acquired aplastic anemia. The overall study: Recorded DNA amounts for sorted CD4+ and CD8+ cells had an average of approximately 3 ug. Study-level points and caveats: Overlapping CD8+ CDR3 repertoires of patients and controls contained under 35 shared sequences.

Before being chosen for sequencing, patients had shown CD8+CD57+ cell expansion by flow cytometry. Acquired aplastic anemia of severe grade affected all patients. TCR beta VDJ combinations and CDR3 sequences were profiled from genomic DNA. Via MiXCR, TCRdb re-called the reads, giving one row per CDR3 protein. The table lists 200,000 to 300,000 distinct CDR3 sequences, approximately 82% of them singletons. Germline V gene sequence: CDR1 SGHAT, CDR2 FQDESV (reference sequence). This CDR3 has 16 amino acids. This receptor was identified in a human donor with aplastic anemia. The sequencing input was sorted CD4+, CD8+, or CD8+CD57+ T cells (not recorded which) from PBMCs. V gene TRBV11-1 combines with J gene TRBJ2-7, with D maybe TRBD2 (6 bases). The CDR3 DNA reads TGTACCAGCAGCCGAACCTACGGGCGGGATAGGTACGAGCAGTACTTC. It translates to CTSSRTYGRDRYEQYF.